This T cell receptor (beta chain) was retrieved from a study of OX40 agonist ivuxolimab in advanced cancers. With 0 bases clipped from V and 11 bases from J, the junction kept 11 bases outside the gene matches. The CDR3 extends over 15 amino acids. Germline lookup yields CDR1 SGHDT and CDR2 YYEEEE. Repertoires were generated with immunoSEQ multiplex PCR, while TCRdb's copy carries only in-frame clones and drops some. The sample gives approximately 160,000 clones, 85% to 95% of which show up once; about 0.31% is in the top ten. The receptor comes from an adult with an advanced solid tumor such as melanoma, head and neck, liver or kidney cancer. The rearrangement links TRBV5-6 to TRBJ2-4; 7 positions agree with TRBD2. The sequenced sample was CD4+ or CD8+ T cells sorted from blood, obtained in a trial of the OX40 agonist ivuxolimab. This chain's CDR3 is CASSLAGMLGLVQYF. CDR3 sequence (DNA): TGTGCCAGCAGCTTGGCGGGGATGCTAGGACTAGTTCAGTACTTC.